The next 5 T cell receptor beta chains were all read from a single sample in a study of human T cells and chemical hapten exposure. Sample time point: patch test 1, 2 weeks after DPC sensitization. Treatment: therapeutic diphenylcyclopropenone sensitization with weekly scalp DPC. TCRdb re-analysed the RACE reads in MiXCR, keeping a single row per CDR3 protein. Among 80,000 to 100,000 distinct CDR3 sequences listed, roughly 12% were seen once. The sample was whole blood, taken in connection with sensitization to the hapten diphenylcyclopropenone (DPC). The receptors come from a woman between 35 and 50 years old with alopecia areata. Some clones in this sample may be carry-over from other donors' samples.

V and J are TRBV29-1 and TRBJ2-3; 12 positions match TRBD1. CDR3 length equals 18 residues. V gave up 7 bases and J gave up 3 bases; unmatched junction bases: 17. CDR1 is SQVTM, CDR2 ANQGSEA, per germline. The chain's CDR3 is CSAPGQGAVGIATDTQYF. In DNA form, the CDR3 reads TGCAGCGCACCGGGACAGGGGGCCGTGGGGATCGCGACAGATACGCAGTATTTT.

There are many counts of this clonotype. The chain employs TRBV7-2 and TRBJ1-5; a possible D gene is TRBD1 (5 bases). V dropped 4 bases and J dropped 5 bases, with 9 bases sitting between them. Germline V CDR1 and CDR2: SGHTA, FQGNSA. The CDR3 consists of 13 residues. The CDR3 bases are TGTGCCAGCAGCTCATCCAGGGATCAGCCCCAGCATTTT. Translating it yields CASSSSRDQPQHF.

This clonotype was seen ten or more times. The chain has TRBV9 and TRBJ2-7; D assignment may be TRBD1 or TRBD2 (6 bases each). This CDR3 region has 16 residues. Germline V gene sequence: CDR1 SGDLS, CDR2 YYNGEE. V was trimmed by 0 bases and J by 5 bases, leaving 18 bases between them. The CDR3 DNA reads TGTGCCAGCAGCGTAGCTGGGGGGCCCCCATTTAACGAGCAGTACTTC. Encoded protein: CASSVAGGPPFNEQYF.

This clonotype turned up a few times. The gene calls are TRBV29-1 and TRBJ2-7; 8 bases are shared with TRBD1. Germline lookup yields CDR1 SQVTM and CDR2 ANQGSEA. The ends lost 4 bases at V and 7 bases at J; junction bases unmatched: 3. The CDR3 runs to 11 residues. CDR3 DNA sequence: TGCAGCGTTGGGACAGGGAGAGAGCAGTACTTC. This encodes CSVGTGREQYF.

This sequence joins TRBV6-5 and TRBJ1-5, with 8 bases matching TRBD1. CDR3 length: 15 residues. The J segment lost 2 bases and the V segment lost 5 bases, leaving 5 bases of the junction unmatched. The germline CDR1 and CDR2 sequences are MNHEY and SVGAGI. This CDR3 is CASSATGVGNQPQHF. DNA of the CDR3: TGTGCCAGCAGTGCGACAGGGGTTGGCAATCAGCCCCAGCATTTT.